The 10 T cell receptor beta chains presented below share a single source sample, sequenced in a study of cytomegalovirus exposure and HLA in healthy donors. Using immunoSEQ multiplex PCR, the repertoire was profiled, and TCRdb retains in-frame clones only, with some absent. This sample carries approximately 100,000 clones, roughly 87% of them seen once, and the ten largest clones take 5.5% to 7%. The sample comprised PBMCs. Source of these receptors: a young man in good health and CMV-seropositive.

The gene calls are TRBV27 and TRBJ2-5; D possibly corresponds to TRBD2 (6 bases). The germline gives CDR1 MNHEY, CDR2 SMNVEV (reference sequence). The CDR3 has 11 amino acids. Trimming cost V 6 bases and J 13 bases, with 15 bases left between them. The CDR3 protein is CASREQRALYF. The CDR3 coding sequence is TGTGCCAGCAGGGAGCAGCGGGCGTTGTACTTC.

J is TRBJ2-2 and V is TRBV25-1; 7 nucleotides agree with TRBD1. Germline CDR1 and CDR2: MGHDK and SYGVNS. The junction had 15 bases not matched to a gene; V was cut back by 4 bases and J by 7 bases. This CDR3 comprises 17 residues. The CDR3, as DNA: TGTGCCAGCAGTGCATCCCCCAACAGGGGAAATATCGGGGAGCTGTTTTTT. Its translation: CASSASPNRGNIGELFF. Full variable domain (rest looked up from reference TRBV25-1 and TRBJ2-2): EADIYQTPRYLVIGTGKKITLECSQTMGHDKMYWYQQDPGMELHLIHYSYGVNSTEKGDLSSESTVSRIRTEHFPLTLESARPSHTSQYLCASSASPNRGNIGELFFGEGSRLTVL.

This chain joins TRBV4-1 and TRBJ1-5; D possibly corresponds to TRBD1 (5 bases). The CDR3 length is 15 residues. Germline V CDR1 and CDR2: MGHRA, YSYEKL. Trimming removed 1 base at V and 2 bases at J, with 9 bases between. In DNA form, the CDR3 reads TGCGCCAGCAGCCAAGGACAGAAAGGCAATCAGCCCCAGCATTTT. Translation gives CASSQGQKGNQPQHF.

In its sample, this clone was seen a few times. At the DNA level, this CDR3 is encoded by other sequences in the same sample as well. The chain recombines TRBV18 with TRBJ1-2, with TRBD1 matching over 10 bases. CDR3 length: 15 amino acids. The V and J ends lost 3 bases and 2 bases, in that order; junction bases with no gene match: 3. Germline V gives CDR1 KGHSH, CDR2 LQKENI. The CDR3 bases are TGTGCCAGCTCACCGGACAGGGGGGTCAACTATGGCTACACCTTC. This codes for CASSPDRGVNYGYTF.

This chain joins TRBV19 and TRBJ1-5; D not certain. Germline CDR1 reads LNHDA; CDR2 reads SQIVND (reference sequence). This CDR3 is built from 14 residues. Trimming removed 7 bases at V and 2 bases at J, with 12 bases between. Here the CDR3 DNA reads TGTGCCAGTATCGGGAGAGTGGGCAATCAGCCCCAGCATTTT. It specifies CASIGRVGNQPQHF. The whole variable domain, remainder taken from reference TRBV19 and TRBJ1-5, is DGGITQSPKYLFRKEGQNVTLSCEQNLNHDAMYWYRQDPGQGLRLIYYSQIVNDFQKGDIAEGYSVSREKKESFPLTVTSAQKNPTAFYLCASIGRVGNQPQHFGDGTRLSIL.

This clone is a singleton in its sample. The chain combines TRBV10-2 with TRBJ2-1, with 8 bases identical to TRBD1. V lost 6 bases to trimming and J lost 10 bases; unmatched junction nucleotides: 2. The CDR3 totals 11 residues. Germline CDR1 WSHSY, CDR2 SAAADI. CDR3 loop: CASRRDREQFF. CDR3 coding DNA: TGCGCCAGCAGGAGGGACAGGGAGCAGTTCTTC.

The chain combines TRBV29-1 with TRBJ1-1; 9 nucleotides match TRBD1. The J segment lost 5 bases and the V segment lost 6 bases, leaving 7 bases of the junction unmatched. Germline V lookup: CDR1 SQVTM, CDR2 ANQGSEA. This CDR3 has 13 amino acids. In nucleotides, the CDR3 is TGCAGCGTCCTACAGGGGGCTTGGACTGAAGCTTTCTTT. Translation gives CSVLQGAWTEAFF.

The chain has TRBV21-1 and TRBJ1-2; the D segment call TRBD1 is taken from the table without a DNA check. TRBV21-1 is given as a pseudogene. The length of the CDR3 is 13 residues. The CDR3 region is CASRATGGDGYTF. Here the CDR3 DNA reads TGTGCCAGCAGGGCCACAGGGGGTGATGGCTACACCTTC.

V gene TRBV5-1 combines with J gene TRBJ2-3; 7 bases are a match to TRBD1. CDR1 and CDR2 from the germline V gene are SGHRS and YFSETQ. This CDR3 has 15 residues. With 1 base clipped from V and 4 bases from J, the junction kept 6 bases outside the gene matches. The CDR3 DNA follows: TGCGCCAGCAGCTTGCAGTCACAGGGGCCAGATACGCAGTATTTT. Translating it yields CASSLQSQGPDTQYF.

The J gene is TRBJ2-5, the V gene TRBV7-3; 15 nucleotides agree with TRBD2. V gave up 4 bases and J gave up 3 bases; unmatched junction bases: 6. CDR3 size: 17 residues. Per the germline V gene, CDR1 is SGHTA and CDR2 is FQGTGA. The DNA for the CDR3 is TGTGCCAGCAGCTCGGGACTAGCGGGAGGTTTTAAAGAGACCCAGTACTTC. Translating gives CASSSGLAGGFKETQYF.